This TCR beta chain was captured by sequencing in a study of blood T cell repertoires in COVID-19. Sequenced by immunoSEQ multiplex PCR; TCRdb stores in-frame clones only, minus some. The sample has more than 85,000 clones, 60% to 80% seen once; the top ten hold around 4.5%. This CDR3 spans 16 amino acids. V dropped 5 bases and J dropped 6; count of bases not matched to a gene: 13. Germline V gene sequence: CDR1 MDHEN, CDR2 SYDVKM. The rearrangement uses TRBV28 and TRBJ1-1, with 9 bases aligning to TRBD1. The sequence was obtained from a woman in her forties or fifties with acute or convalescent COVID-19. Source material: peripheral blood. CDR3 nucleotide sequence: TGTGCCAGCAGTAGGACAGGGGCGGTAGTCCGATCTGAAGCTTTCTTT. Protein product: CASSRTGAVVRSEAFF.